Listed below are T cell receptor beta chains from one sample, sequenced in a study of blood T cell repertoires in COVID-19. Produced via immunoSEQ multiplex PCR; TCRdb's table is partial and in-frame only. Seen here are under 75,000 clones, 80% to 90% observed once, and the top ten hold approximately 1.9%. The sample comprised peripheral blood. These TCRs come from a man younger than 40 with acute or convalescent COVID-19. The CDR3 runs from the conserved cysteine through the conserved F or W. The D gene is left open where the match is weak. Clone size, where shown, is once, few, many, or a class for clones that have expanded.

clone_size: few
v_call: TRBV4-1
j_call: TRBJ1-5
d_call: TRBD1
cdr3_nt: TGCGCCAGCAGCCTCCGGGGACAGGGCAATCAGCCCCAGCATTTT
cdr3_aa: CASSLRGQGNQPQHF

clone_size: NA
v_call: TRBV18
j_call: TRBJ1-1
d_call: NA
cdr3_nt: TGTGCCAGCTCACCTTTTCCTGGGCAGAGAACGAACACTGAAGCTTTCTTT
cdr3_aa: CASSPFPGQRTNTEAFF

clone_size: NA
v_call: TRBV6-4
j_call: TRBJ1-4
d_call: NA
cdr3_nt: TGTGCCAGCAGGGAGAGGGATCTCCTTTCGAACGGGCTGTTTTTT
cdr3_aa: CASRERDLLSNGLFF

clone_size: NA
v_call: TRBV19
j_call: TRBJ1-5
d_call: TRBD1
cdr3_nt: TGTGCCAGTAGTTCGGGACAGCGATATCAGCCCCAGCATTTT
cdr3_aa: CASSSGQRYQPQHF

clone_size: NA
v_call: TRBV27
j_call: TRBJ2-7
d_call: TRBD1
cdr3_nt: TGTGCCAGCCGTAGGCAGGGGGTAAACGAGCAGTACTTC
cdr3_aa: CASRRQGVNEQYF

clone_size: NA
v_call: TRBV18
j_call: TRBJ1-5
d_call: NA
cdr3_nt: TGTGCCAGCTCACGCGAGAGGCAGCCCCAGCATTTT
cdr3_aa: CASSRERQPQHF

clone_size: once
v_call: TRBV18
j_call: TRBJ1-5
d_call: NA
cdr3_nt: TGTGCCAGCTCACCGGGGGGTTCCAATCAGCCCCAGCATTTT
cdr3_aa: CASSPGGSNQPQHF

clone_size: NA
v_call: TRBV2
j_call: TRBJ2-6
d_call: TRBD1
cdr3_nt: TGTGCCAGCAGGCCCAGGTGGCCAGGGGGCGAATCTGGGGCCAACGTCCTGACTTTC
cdr3_aa: CASRPRWPGGESGANVLTF

clone_size: NA
v_call: TRBV7-6
j_call: TRBJ1-6
d_call: TRBD1
cdr3_nt: TGTGCCAGCAGCTTAGAAGGACAGGGAAGCTCCTATAATTCACCCCTCCACTTT
cdr3_aa: CASSLEGQGSSYNSPLHF

clone_size: NA
v_call: TRBV19
j_call: TRBJ1-4
d_call: NA
cdr3_nt: TGTGCCAGTAGTATGGTGAGGGTTACGTTTTTT
cdr3_aa: CASSMVRVTFF

clone_size: few
v_call: TRBV4-1
j_call: TRBJ1-1
d_call: NA
cdr3_nt: TGCGCCAGCAGCCAAGACTGGGGGCGGAACACTGAAGCTTTCTTT
cdr3_aa: CASSQDWGRNTEAFF

clone_size: NA
v_call: TRBV3-1/TRBV3-2
j_call: TRBJ2-5
d_call: TRBD1
cdr3_nt: TGTGCCAGCTCAAACCGGGACAGGGGGCAAGAAGAGACCCAGTACTTC
cdr3_aa: CASSNRDRGQEETQYF

clone_size: medium-sized
v_call: TRBV27
j_call: TRBJ1-1
d_call: NA
cdr3_nt: TGTGCCAGCAGCCTGCTACAGCAGAACACTGAAGCTTTCTTT
cdr3_aa: CASSLLQQNTEAFF

clone_size: once
v_call: TRBV23-1
j_call: TRBJ1-5
d_call: TRBD1
cdr3_nt: TGCGCCAGCAGCTACTTACCCTTACAGGGGAGGCTAGATCAGCCCCAGCATTTT
cdr3_aa: CASSYLPLQGRLDQPQHF

clone_size: NA
v_call: TRBV18
j_call: TRBJ1-4
d_call: TRBD1
cdr3_nt: TGTGCCAGCTCACCTGGGACAGACAATGAAAAACTGTTTTTT
cdr3_aa: CASSPGTDNEKLFF

clone_size: NA
v_call: TRBV18
j_call: TRBJ1-5
d_call: TRBD1
cdr3_nt: TGTGCCAGCTCTCCAGGACAGGAGTGGAGCAATCAGCCCCAGCATTTT
cdr3_aa: CASSPGQEWSNQPQHF

clone_size: NA
v_call: TRBV6-1
j_call: TRBJ2-5
d_call: NA
cdr3_nt: TGTGCCAGCAGTGAAGATCACCGTCGGGACTTC
cdr3_aa: CASSEDHRRDF

clone_size: NA
v_call: TRBV5-1
j_call: TRBJ1-1
d_call: NA
cdr3_nt: TGCGCCAGCAGCCTTGACACCTGGAACACTGAAGCTTTCTTT
cdr3_aa: CASSLDTWNTEAFF

clone_size: NA
v_call: TRBV5-1
j_call: TRBJ1-3
d_call: NA
cdr3_nt: TGCGCCAGCAGGACGGACACCGGGCCTTCTGGAAACACCATATATTTT
cdr3_aa: CASRTDTGPSGNTIYF

clone_size: NA
v_call: TRBV2
j_call: TRBJ2-6
d_call: NA
cdr3_nt: TGTGCCAGCAGTGAGAGTGGTGGGGCCAACGTCCTGACTTTC
cdr3_aa: CASSESGGANVLTF

clone_size: NA
v_call: TRBV24-1
j_call: TRBJ1-5
d_call: TRBD1
cdr3_nt: TGTGCCACCCCCGTCAGGGGGGTAAATCAGCCCCAGCATTTT
cdr3_aa: CATPVRGVNQPQHF

clone_size: NA
v_call: TRBV29-1
j_call: TRBJ1-5
d_call: NA
cdr3_nt: TGCAGCGTTGTGATTACAGGGAATCAGCCCCAGCATTTT
cdr3_aa: CSVVITGNQPQHF

clone_size: NA
v_call: TRBV19
j_call: TRBJ2-3
d_call: NA
cdr3_nt: TGTGCCAGTAGGACCACGGACACTGCAGATACGCAGTATTTT
cdr3_aa: CASRTTDTADTQYF

clone_size: NA
v_call: TRBV2
j_call: TRBJ2-1
d_call: TRBD2
cdr3_nt: TGTGCCAGCAAGAGGAATCTAGCGGGGACGACGGCTGAGCAGTTCTTC
cdr3_aa: CASKRNLAGTTAEQFF

clone_size: NA
v_call: TRBV5-5
j_call: TRBJ2-1
d_call: TRBD1
cdr3_nt: TGTGCCAGCAGTTTCGGACAGGCGCCCTACAATGAGCAGTTCTTC
cdr3_aa: CASSFGQAPYNEQFF

clone_size: NA
v_call: TRBV7-6
j_call: TRBJ2-7
d_call: TRBD2
cdr3_nt: TGTGCCAGCAGCTTAGGTCGGGGGGGTCGCTACGAGCAGTACTTC
cdr3_aa: CASSLGRGGRYEQYF

clone_size: few
v_call: TRBV5-4
j_call: TRBJ1-5
d_call: NA
cdr3_nt: TGTGCCAGCAGCTTTTCACAGGTCAATCAGCCCCAGCATTTT
cdr3_aa: CASSFSQVNQPQHF

clone_size: NA
v_call: TRBV7-9
j_call: TRBJ1-2
d_call: TRBD1
cdr3_nt: TGTGCCAGCAGCCCCTCGGGGGGACAGGGGGTTTATGGCTACACCTTC
cdr3_aa: CASSPSGGQGVYGYTF

clone_size: NA
v_call: TRBV6-5
j_call: TRBJ2-7
d_call: NA
cdr3_nt: TGTGCCAGCAAACTAAAGCTGACGTCCTACGAGCAGTACTTC
cdr3_aa: CASKLKLTSYEQYF

clone_size: few
v_call: TRBV5-6
j_call: TRBJ1-6
d_call: NA
cdr3_nt: TGTGCCAGTCGGTTCTCCTATAATTCACCCCTCCACTTT
cdr3_aa: CASRFSYNSPLHF

clone_size: NA
v_call: TRBV2
j_call: TRBJ2-1
d_call: TRBD2
cdr3_nt: TGTGCCAGCAGTGGGACTAGCGGGGCATACAATGAGCAGTTCTTC
cdr3_aa: CASSGTSGAYNEQFF

clone_size: NA
v_call: TRBV11-3
j_call: TRBJ2-1
d_call: NA
cdr3_nt: TGTGCCAGCTCCCGGGAAAGTATCTTTGCAAATGAGCAGTTCTTC
cdr3_aa: CASSRESIFANEQFF

clone_size: few
v_call: TRBV3-1/TRBV3-2
j_call: TRBJ1-6
d_call: TRBD1
cdr3_nt: TGTGCCAGCAGACGAAGGCAGGGGGCCGAGGATAATTCACCCCTCCACTTT
cdr3_aa: CASRRRQGAEDNSPLHF

clone_size: NA
v_call: TRBV7-2
j_call: TRBJ2-3
d_call: TRBD1
cdr3_nt: TGTGCCAGCAGCTTGGGGACAGGGGTGTATACGCAGTATTTT
cdr3_aa: CASSLGTGVYTQYF

clone_size: NA
v_call: TRBV7-9
j_call: TRBJ1-2
d_call: TRBD1
cdr3_nt: TGTGCCAGCAGTTTCGACAGGGTGGCTAACTATGGCTACACCTTC
cdr3_aa: CASSFDRVANYGYTF

clone_size: once
v_call: TRBV28
j_call: TRBJ1-6
d_call: NA
cdr3_nt: TGTGCCAGCAGTCAAAAGACGGGTAGCTCCTATAATTCACCCCTCCACTTT
cdr3_aa: CASSQKTGSSYNSPLHF

clone_size: NA
v_call: TRBV2
j_call: TRBJ1-1
d_call: TRBD1
cdr3_nt: TGTGCCAGCAGGCGGGCAGGGGGTGCGATTGAAGCTTTCTTT
cdr3_aa: CASRRAGGAIEAFF

clone_size: once
v_call: TRBV2
j_call: TRBJ2-1
d_call: TRBD2
cdr3_nt: TGTGCCAGCAGTGAAGCCCGCGGACTAGCGGGAGAAAATGAGCAGTTCTTC
cdr3_aa: CASSEARGLAGENEQFF

clone_size: NA
v_call: TRBV5-4
j_call: TRBJ2-7
d_call: TRBD1
cdr3_nt: TGTGCCAGCAGCGCGGGACAGGTGGCCTACGAGCAGTACTTC
cdr3_aa: CASSAGQVAYEQYF

clone_size: NA
v_call: TRBV3-1/TRBV3-2
j_call: TRBJ2-1
d_call: TRBD2
cdr3_nt: TGTGCCAGCAGCCAAGCCGGGACTAGCGGGAGAAGCGAGCAGTTCTTC
cdr3_aa: CASSQAGTSGRSEQFF

clone_size: NA
v_call: TRBV10-1
j_call: TRBJ2-5
d_call: NA
cdr3_nt: TGCGCCAGCAGTGAGTACATCGGGAACCAAGAGACCCAGTACTTC
cdr3_aa: CASSEYIGNQETQYF

clone_size: NA
v_call: TRBV7-2
j_call: TRBJ2-7
d_call: NA
cdr3_nt: TGTGCCAGCAGCCCTATTCAGGGGGGTTCCTACGAGCAGTACTTC
cdr3_aa: CASSPIQGGSYEQYF

clone_size: NA
v_call: TRBV6-1
j_call: TRBJ1-4
d_call: TRBD1
cdr3_nt: TGTGCCAGCAGTGAACCGGGACAGGGAGAAAAACTGTTTTTT
cdr3_aa: CASSEPGQGEKLFF

clone_size: NA
v_call: TRBV30
j_call: TRBJ1-1
d_call: NA
cdr3_nt: TGTGCCTGGAGTAGGGTAGGGGGATGGGACACTGAAGCTTTCTTT
cdr3_aa: CAWSRVGGWDTEAFF

clone_size: NA
v_call: TRBV2
j_call: TRBJ1-1
d_call: TRBD1
cdr3_nt: TGTGCCAGCAGTATACAGGGGATTCAAGCTTTCTTT
cdr3_aa: CASSIQGIQAFF

clone_size: NA
v_call: TRBV12-5
j_call: TRBJ2-5
d_call: NA
cdr3_nt: TGTGCTAGTGGTTTGGTAATTGGAGGGGGCCGGGAGACCCAGTACTTC
cdr3_aa: CASGLVIGGGRETQYF

clone_size: NA
v_call: TRBV11-2
j_call: TRBJ2-1
d_call: TRBD1
cdr3_nt: TGTGCCAGCAGCTTAGTCGGGGGGACAGGGGGCAGTGAGCAGTTCTTC
cdr3_aa: CASSLVGGTGGSEQFF

clone_size: NA
v_call: TRBV28
j_call: TRBJ2-1
d_call: TRBD1
cdr3_nt: TGTGCCAGCAGCGGACAGGGCTTTTCCTACAATGAGCAGTTCTTC
cdr3_aa: CASSGQGFSYNEQFF

clone_size: NA
v_call: TRBV6-5
j_call: TRBJ1-1
d_call: NA
cdr3_nt: TGTGCCAGCAGTCAACACCGGGGCACTGAAGCTTTCTTT
cdr3_aa: CASSQHRGTEAFF

clone_size: NA
v_call: TRBV10-3
j_call: TRBJ2-5
d_call: TRBD1
cdr3_nt: TGTGCCATCAGTGGGTTCCAGGGGGCGGGTGTTGAGACCCAGTACTTC
cdr3_aa: CAISGFQGAGVETQYF

clone_size: NA
v_call: TRBV18
j_call: TRBJ2-7
d_call: TRBD1
cdr3_nt: TGTGCCAGCTCACCACCGGTACAGGGGAGTTCCTACGAGCAGTACTTC
cdr3_aa: CASSPPVQGSSYEQYF

clone_size: NA
v_call: TRBV5-1
j_call: TRBJ2-2
d_call: TRBD1
cdr3_nt: TGCGCCAGCAGCTGGGGACAGGGAAACACCGGGGAGCTGTTTTTT
cdr3_aa: CASSWGQGNTGELFF

clone_size: NA
v_call: TRBV7-3
j_call: TRBJ2-2
d_call: TRBD2
cdr3_nt: TGTGCCAGCAGCTTAACGGGACTAGCGGACACCGGGGAGCTGTTTTTT
cdr3_aa: CASSLTGLADTGELFF

clone_size: NA
v_call: TRBV28
j_call: TRBJ1-5
d_call: TRBD1
cdr3_nt: TGTGCCAGCAGCTCCACCCCCCGGACAGGGGATCAGCCCCAGCATTTT
cdr3_aa: CASSSTPRTGDQPQHF

clone_size: NA
v_call: TRBV5-6
j_call: TRBJ2-6
d_call: TRBD1
cdr3_nt: TGTGCCAGCAGCTTGCCCCGGGACAGGGGGGGGTCTGGGGCCAACGTCCTGACTTTC
cdr3_aa: CASSLPRDRGGSGANVLTF

clone_size: NA
v_call: TRBV12-5
j_call: TRBJ1-5
d_call: TRBD1
cdr3_nt: TGTGCTAGTGGCTCCGGACAGGGTGGAGGAAGGCCCCAGCATTTT
cdr3_aa: CASGSGQGGGRPQHF

clone_size: NA
v_call: TRBV6-5
j_call: TRBJ1-5
d_call: NA
cdr3_nt: TGTGCCAGCAGGACTCGTAGCAATCAGCCCCAGCATTTT
cdr3_aa: CASRTRSNQPQHF

clone_size: once
v_call: TRBV29-1
j_call: TRBJ2-3
d_call: TRBD2
cdr3_nt: TGCAGCGGACAAACAGCGGGAGTGGGATCCAGCACAGATACGCAGTATTTT
cdr3_aa: CSGQTAGVGSSTDTQYF

clone_size: NA
v_call: TRBV4-2
j_call: TRBJ1-5
d_call: NA
cdr3_nt: TGTGCCAGCAGCCAAGCAGGGAACAATCAGCCCCAGCATTTT
cdr3_aa: CASSQAGNNQPQHF